This T cell receptor beta chain was documented in a study of T cells in Graves' hyperthyroidism and ophthalmopathy. RNA transcripts gave rise to amplified TCR beta CDR3 regions. An initial round of RT-PCR targeting the TCR CDR3 relied on the HTBI primer set. TCRdb passed the multiplex PCR reads through MiXCR, listing each CDR3 protein once. This sample has approximately 400,000 distinct CDR3 sequences, with about 14% found just once. The germline V gene has CDR1 DFQATT and CDR2 SNEGSKA (reference sequence). This CDR3 region has 14 residues. Trimming removed 5 bases at V and 5 bases at J, with 16 bases between. Diagnoses were made from clinical symptoms, serum measures (thyroxine and TRAb), thyroid ultrasound and orbital computed tomography. The PBMCs studied were ones that came from 10 ml fresh peripheral blood. Study results and caveats: Blood samples included most of the expanded thyroid clonotypes exceeding 0.001.

At least ten counts were recorded for this clonotype. Antigen unknown. The specimen sequenced was blood. The sequence was collected from a man in his fifties or sixties with Graves' ophthalmopathy. V is TRBV20-1 and J is TRBJ1-5, with D perhaps TRBD1 (5 bases). CDR3 sequence: CSALTGQGDQPQHF. In DNA, the CDR3 is TGCAGTGCTTTAACAGGCCAGGGCGATCAGCCCCAGCATTTT.